This T cell receptor (beta chain) was sequenced for a study of cytomegalovirus exposure and HLA in healthy donors. Notes on the study in general: Some TCR beta chains (roughly 160 of them) were listed as cytomegalovirus-associated.

The PCR ran on 60 Vbeta and 13 Jbeta primers. Authors' data handling: A follow-up analysis tallied tens of millions of unique TCR beta chains, roughly 11 million shared. TCRdb's table, derived via immunoSEQ multiplex PCR, lists solely in-frame clones and lacks some. V, J and clone size reflect that table, while D and trimming were determined from the DNA. The sample yields 95,000 to 150,000 clones, about 84% seen once. V trimming: 0 bases; J trimming: 5 bases; junction bases outside the gene matches: 4. This CDR3 comprises 15 residues. Germline values: CDR1 SGDLS, CDR2 YYNGEE. As concerns this clone: Its antigen is still unknown.

This TCR derives from a man aged 18-30 years in good health and CMV-seropositive. The chain joins TRBV9 to TRBJ1-3; 8 bases match TRBD1. Sequenced material: PBMCs. The CDR3 DNA sequence: TGTGCCAGCAGCGTAGTAGCAGGGGGCAGAAACACCATATATTTT. Its protein is CASSVVAGGRNTIYF.